What follows describes a single T cell receptor (beta chain). No cognate antigen has been identified for it. No much larger clone exists at a distance of one base, and base qualities are not known. The treatment or condition label, read with the paper, signifies: nivolumab (PD-1 blockade) given before sampling. The DNeasy Blood and Tissue Kit was used to extract DNA from the formalin-fixed paraffin-embedded specimens. The data belong to a study of T cells in tumors and immune-related adverse events (dated by TCRdb to the early 2020s). V was cut back by 6 bases and J by 2 bases, leaving a gap of 8 bases between them. CDR1 and CDR2 (SSHAT, FNYEAQ) derive from the germline V gene (reference sequence). Its CDR3 holds 13 amino acids, cysteine through phenylalanine. Only the CDR3 part of the read is kept: 39 bases, read in frame from the first base. Using the immunoSEQ assay, the TCR beta locus was amplified and sequenced, producing bulk TCR Vbeta CDR3 data. As for how the authors treated the data: CDR3s were excluded if they were non-productive, were shorter than 7 amino acids, or did not start with C or end with F/W. Analysis was restricted to specimens with at least 1000 reads, and clonotypes were defined at the amino acid level. Clonality was calculated as 1 minus Pielou's evenness. To equalize library sizes, abundance-weighted random subsampling with replacement was performed and repeated 100 times so that 95% confidence intervals could be reported. Repertoire overlap was quantified using the Morisita overlap index, and the top 40 clones per specimen were examined for overlap with the irAE. Imported from immuneACCESS, the table was reduced by TCRdb to in-frame sequences with V and J called. These copies leave out some clones; in studies compared against another copy, an unresolved V gene accounts for under half, and the cause of the remainder is not known. From that table come the V and J calls and clone size; the DNA was used to work out D and trimming. Across this sample there are more than 10,000 clones, with about 90% seen only once. Clones ranked in the top ten supply 1.4% to 1.5% of the sample.

The sequence joins TRBV7-7 to TRBJ2-1; TRBD1 might be the D gene, on 6 matching bases. The starting material was lymph node tissue, obtained from a patient treated with anti-PD-1 therapy. The sequence came from a female donor with metastatic renal cell carcinoma. The CDR3 has the sequence CASSRDTYNEQFF. The sequenced DNA: TGTGCCAGCAGTCGGGACACCTACAATGAGCAGTTCTTC. This CDR3, with the reference TRBV7-7 and TRBJ2-1 proteins standing in past its ends, gives the full variable domain GAGVSQSPRYKVTKRGQDVTLRCDPISSHATLYWYQQALGQGPEFLTYFNYEAQPDKSGLPSDRFSAERPEGSISTLTIQRTEQRDSAMYRCASSRDTYNEQFFGPGTRLTVL.